These 16 T cell receptor beta chains originate from one sample sequenced in a study of shared clonotypes between healthy human individuals. The method was immunoSEQ multiplex PCR; TCRdb's version includes in-frame clones alone and lacks a portion of them. The repertoire holds about 2.3 million clones, with 85% to 95% as singletons. The source material was naive CD4+ T cells from PBMCs. Subset defined: CD45RA+ positively selected. These receptors all come from a man aged 18 to 30 in good health. Some clones in this sample may be carry-over from other donors' samples.

This rearrangement joins TRBV5-6 to TRBJ1-1; perhaps TRBD1 as D (5 bases). V shed 0 bases and J shed 11 bases, with 23 bases lying between them. The CDR3 consists of 16 residues. Germline CDR1 SGHDT, CDR2 YYEEEE. The CDR3 nucleotides are TGTGCCAGCAGCTTGGGTATCACGACGGTGGGGACTGGGGCTTTCTTT. This codes for CASSLGITTVGTGAFF. Using reference TRBV5-6 and TRBJ1-1 for the parts outside the CDR3, the full variable domain is DAGVTQSPTHLIKTRGQQVTLRCSPKSGHDTVSWYQQALGQGPQFIFQYYEEEERQRGNFPDRFSGHQFPNYSSELNVNALLLGDSALYLCASSLGITTVGTGAFFGQGTRLTVV.

The CDR3 DNA reads as TGCGCCAGCAGCTCCGACCCCCTCGACAGGGCCGGGGAGCTGTTTTTT. This translates into CASSSDPLDRAGELFF. V is TRBV5-1 and J is TRBJ2-2; 7 bases match TRBD1. V dropped 3 bases and J dropped 6; count of bases not matched to a gene: 11. The CDR3 has 16 residues. Germline V lookup: CDR1 SGHRS, CDR2 YFSETQ.

The chain links TRBV6-1 to TRBJ1-2; 7 bases are a match to TRBD1. V lost 2 bases to trimming and J lost 5 bases; unmatched junction nucleotides: 8. This CDR3 comprises 15 residues. Germline V gives CDR1 MNHNS, CDR2 SASEGT. The CDR3 DNA reads TGTGCCAGCAGTGAATCCCAGGACAGGTTTTATGGCTACACCTTC. Its protein is CASSESQDRFYGYTF.

The chain recombines TRBV6-5 with TRBJ1-4; D not resolved. V lost 0 bases to trimming and J lost 4 bases, with 6 bases between them. The CDR3 runs 14 residues. Germline lookup yields CDR1 MNHEY and CDR2 SVGAGI. CDR3: CASSYSQVNEKLFF. The CDR3 DNA follows: TGTGCCAGCAGTTACTCCCAGGTTAATGAAAAACTGTTTTTT.

The count of this clone is one. This CDR3 reads CASRLQGIGSTEAFF. The CDR3 DNA reads TGTGCCAGCAGGCTACAGGGGATCGGGAGCACTGAAGCTTTCTTT. The V gene is TRBV6-5, the J gene TRBJ1-1, with TRBD1 identical over 7 bases. The germline V gene has CDR1 MNHEY and CDR2 SVGAGI. The trim removed 6 bases at V and 4 bases at J, leaving 11 bases unmatched. CDR3 length: 15 amino acids.

This clone was detected only a few times. V and J are TRBV30 and TRBJ1-5; no definite D call. V lost 3 bases and J 6 bases, leaving 9 bases between the germline ends. The CDR3 runs 12 residues. Germline values: CDR1 GTSNPN, CDR2 SVGIG (reference sequence). CDR3 residues: CAWSDNLQPQHF. DNA for the CDR3: TGTGCCTGGAGCGATAATCTTCAGCCCCAGCATTTT.

The V gene is TRBV6-6, the J gene TRBJ2-3; 12 bases match TRBD2. The CDR3 extends over 15 amino acids. Germline-derived CDR1 and CDR2 are MNHNY and SVGAGI (reference sequence). V gave up 2 bases and J gave up 5 bases; unmatched junction bases: 2. CDR3 nucleotides: TGTGCCAGCAGTTACCCGGGACTAGCGGGAGATACGCAGTATTTT. Amino acids: CASSYPGLAGDTQYF.

The J gene is TRBJ2-1, the V gene TRBV5-1; D gene ambiguous. The CDR3 consists of 11 residues. Deletions cut 4 bases from V and 10 bases from J, with 9 bases between. Per germline, CDR1 SGHRS and CDR2 YFSETQ. The CDR3, as DNA: TGCGCCAGCAGCGACGTCGGGGAGCAGTTCTTC. Protein product: CASSDVGEQFF.

The rearrangement links TRBV7-3 to TRBJ2-1; 8 nucleotides line up with TRBD1. Germline CDR1 is SGHTA and CDR2 is FQGTGA. J gave up 8 bases and V 5 bases, and 11 bases lay outside the gene matches. The CDR3 contains 15 residues. The CDR3 bases are TGTGCCAGCAGCCCCCAGACAGGGGTGGGGGATGAGCAGTTCTTC. Translation: CASSPQTGVGDEQFF. Supplemented by reference TRBV7-3 and TRBJ2-1, the full variable domain reads GAGVSQTPSNKVTEKGKYVELRCDPISGHTALYWYRQSLGQGPEFLIYFQGTGAADDSGLPNDRFFAVRPEGSVSTLKIQRTERGDSAVYLCASSPQTGVGDEQFFGPGTRLTVL.

This sequence joins TRBV30 and TRBJ1-2; 7 positions match TRBD1. Per the germline V gene, CDR1 is GTSNPN and CDR2 is SVGIG (reference sequence). J was trimmed by 4 bases and V by 7 bases; bases with no gene match: 3. CDR3 length: 11 amino acids. The CDR3: CASQGRYGYTF. The DNA for the CDR3 is TGTGCCTCACAGGGGCGCTATGGCTACACCTTC.

This rearrangement joins TRBV19 to TRBJ2-2; TRBD1 aligns across 7 bases. Per germline, CDR1 LNHDA and CDR2 SQIVND (reference sequence). This CDR3 comprises 17 residues. V gave up 1 base and J gave up 5 bases; unmatched junction bases: 10. The CDR3 protein is CASSIGDGTAYTGELFF. The CDR3 DNA reads TGTGCCAGTAGTATAGGGGACGGGACAGCATATACCGGGGAGCTGTTTTTT. Filled out from reference TRBV19 and TRBJ2-2, the complete variable domain reads DGGITQSPKYLFRKEGQNVTLSCEQNLNHDAMYWYRQDPGQGLRLIYYSQIVNDFQKGDIAEGYSVSREKKESFPLTVTSAQKNPTAFYLCASSIGDGTAYTGELFFGEGSRLTVL.

The V gene is TRBV6-1, the J gene TRBJ1-1; D not resolved. This CDR3 is built from 11 residues. Germline V gene sequence: CDR1 MNHNS, CDR2 SASEGT. Trimming cost V 7 bases and J 5 bases, with 8 bases left between them. The CDR3 sequence: CASIGRTEAFF. The CDR3 DNA reads TGTGCCAGCATAGGGCGGACTGAAGCTTTCTTT.

This chain connects TRBV18 to TRBJ2-3, with D uncertain. The CDR3 loop spans 16 amino acids. V lost 2 bases, J lost 2 bases, and 14 bases lay in between. CDR1 is KGHSH, CDR2 LQKENI, per germline. The CDR3: CASSPFVQEPTDTQYF. In nucleotides, the CDR3 is TGTGCCAGCTCACCATTCGTCCAGGAGCCCACAGATACGCAGTATTTT.

The rearrangement joins TRBV5-4 to TRBJ2-7; TRBD1 aligns across 8 bases. The CDR3 extends over 15 amino acids. The germline CDR1 and CDR2 sequences are SGHNT and YYREEE (reference sequence). The J segment lost 1 base and the V segment lost 2 bases, leaving 5 bases of the junction unmatched. CDR3 nucleotide sequence: TGTGCCAGCAGCTTTGCGGGACAGGCGTCCTACGAGCAGTACTTC. Translated, it gives CASSFAGQASYEQYF.

The table lists this clone with a few counts. Other DNA sequences in the same sample also yield this CDR3. The gene calls are TRBV9 and TRBJ1-5; TRBD1 might be the D (5 bases). Germline CDR1 is SGDLS and CDR2 is YYNGEE. Trimming pared 3 bases from V and 1 base from J, leaving 8 bases between. This CDR3 has 14 residues. CDR3 in amino acids: CASSARDSNQPQHF. DNA for the CDR3: TGTGCCAGCAGCGCCCGGGACAGCAATCAGCCCCAGCATTTT.

V usage is TRBV18 and J usage is TRBJ1-2, with a weak D call TRBD1 (6 bases). Germline CDR1 and CDR2: KGHSH and LQKENI. The CDR3 consists of 15 residues. With 3 bases removed from V and 4 bases from J, the gap between germline ends came to 15 bases. The CDR3 DNA sequence: TGTGCCAGCTCACCGGGACATCCAAGGGCCTATGGCTACACCTTC. This gives the protein CASSPGHPRAYGYTF.